The sequence of this TCR beta chain was determined in a study of blood T cell repertoires in COVID-19. About the research overall: The study drew acute and convalescent COVID-19 samples from the United States, Italy and Spain. Nucleic acid was either cDNA or gDNA, and it came from T cells, B-cell-depleted T cells, or PBMCs.

A single count supports this clone. Original data processing: For nucleated cells, counts were estimated from reference gene primer amplification. Assay: immunoSEQ multiplex PCR; the TCRdb copy retains only in-frame clones and omits some. The DNA gave D and trimming, while V, J and clone size come from that table. The table records around 140,000 clones, more than 75% of them present only once. Germline values: CDR1 SGHRS, CDR2 YFSETQ. The CDR3 is made up of 15 amino acids. J was trimmed by 2 bases and V by 4 bases; bases with no gene match: 5. The TCR comes from an elderly man with acute or convalescent COVID-19. The specimen was peripheral blood. The gene calls are TRBV5-1 and TRBJ2-2, with 7 bases identical to TRBD2. CDR3 protein: CASSRRGINTGELFF. The CDR3 bases are TGCGCCAGCAGCCGGCGGGGGATCAACACCGGGGAGCTGTTTTTT.